This TCR beta chain was obtained from a study of radiation and T cells in renal cell carcinoma. Notes on the study in general: In blood, top tumor clones expanded by 2 weeks, shrinking by 4.

Assay used: immunoSEQ multiplex PCR; TCRdb lists only in-frame clones, some missing. The data hold under 200,000 clones, with around 90% observed a single time. Time point: blood 4 weeks post-SBRT, at nephrectomy. Treatment indicated: 15 Gy SBRT to primary tumor, nephrectomy 4 weeks later. Nephrectomy followed 15 Gy stereotactic body radiation by 4 weeks. This CDR3 has 16 amino acids. Per the germline V gene, CDR1 is LGHNA and CDR2 is YSLEER. V dropped 0 bases and J dropped 5; count of bases not matched to a gene: 6. Turning to this clone: Its antigen is unknown.

The source is a woman aged 45-60 years with renal cell carcinoma. The V gene is TRBV4-3, the J gene TRBJ2-7; 11 bases line up with TRBD2. This sample comprised blood, obtained from a patient whose treatment included radiotherapy and nephrectomy. The CDR3 loop is CASSQDFSGGADEQYF. In DNA form, the CDR3 reads TGCGCCAGCAGCCAAGATTTTAGCGGGGGGGCGGACGAGCAGTACTTC.